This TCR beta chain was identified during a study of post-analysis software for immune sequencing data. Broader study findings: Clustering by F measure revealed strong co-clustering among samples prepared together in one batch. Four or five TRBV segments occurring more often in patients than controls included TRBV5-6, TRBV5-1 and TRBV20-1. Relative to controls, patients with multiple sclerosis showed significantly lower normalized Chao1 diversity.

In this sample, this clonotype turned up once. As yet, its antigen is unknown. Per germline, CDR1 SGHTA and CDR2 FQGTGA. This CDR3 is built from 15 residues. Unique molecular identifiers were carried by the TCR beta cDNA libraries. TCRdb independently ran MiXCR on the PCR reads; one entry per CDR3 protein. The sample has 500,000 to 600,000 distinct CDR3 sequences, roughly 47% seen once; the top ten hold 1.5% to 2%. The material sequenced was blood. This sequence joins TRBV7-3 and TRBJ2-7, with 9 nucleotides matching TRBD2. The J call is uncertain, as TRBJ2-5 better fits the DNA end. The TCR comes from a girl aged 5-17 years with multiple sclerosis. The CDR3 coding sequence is TGTGCCAGCAGCTTAGGCGGGGGGGCCAGAAAGACCCAGTACTTC. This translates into CASSLGGGARKTQYF.